The 28 T cell receptor beta chains listed next were all sequenced from one sample in a study of glioma-infiltrating T cells. Using RNA template, CDR3s of TCR alpha and beta were amplified with iRepertoire arm-PCR. TCRdb itself ran the multiplex PCR reads through MiXCR, one entry per CDR3 protein. The sample gives 300,000 to 400,000 distinct CDR3 sequences, 41% of which show up once; approximately 12% is in the top ten. The specimen sequenced was glioma tissue, nonneoplastic brain tissue, or PBMCs (not recorded which). All receptors derive from a human donor with low-grade glioma or glioblastoma, undergoing nonglioma brain surgery, or in good health (not recorded which).

Of note for this clonotype: This may be a read error: a much more frequent sequence differs by one nucleotide. This rearrangement joins TRBV28 to TRBJ1-2, with 10 nucleotides matching TRBD1. Germline CDR1 reads MDHEN; CDR2 reads SYDVKM. This CDR3 contains 15 residues. The chain's CDR3 is CASDYNRDRGIGYAF. The CDR3 bases are TGTGCCAGCGATTATAACCGGGACAGGGGAATTGGCTACGCCTTC.

A word on this clonotype: This may come from a read error, since a much larger clone is one base off. The rearrangement uses TRBV27 and TRBJ2-1; D remains ambiguous. From germline, CDR1 is MNHEY and CDR2 SMNVEV (reference sequence). V was pared by 3 bases and J by 6 bases, with 15 bases between. There are 15 residues in the CDR3. The CDR3 coding sequence is TGTGCCAGCAGTTTGGGCGGTTTCGTCGCCAATGAGCAGTTCTTC. As protein: CASSLGGFVANEQFF.

This sequence joins TRBV11-2 and TRBJ2-7, with 9 nucleotides matching TRBD2. The V gene end was trimmed by 5 bases and the J gene end by 7 bases; junction bases not matched to a gene: 15. This CDR3 contains 16 residues. The germline gives CDR1 SGHAT, CDR2 FQNNGV. The CDR3 spells CASSQWRAGGSGEQYF. The DNA for the CDR3 is TGTGCCAGCAGCCAATGGCGAGCGGGAGGCTCCGGGGAGCAGTACTTC.

This clonotype was picked up a small number of times. The V and J genes are TRBV18 and TRBJ2-3; 7 bases match TRBD1. Trimming at V came to 3 bases and at J to 4 bases, leaving 4 bases not matched to a gene. Per the germline V gene, CDR1 is KGHSH and CDR2 is LQKENI. The CDR3 totals 14 residues. In DNA form, the CDR3 reads TGTGCCAGCTCACCGGACAGGCTCCCAGATACGCAGTATTTT. Its protein product is CASSPDRLPDTQYF.

This chain connects TRBV6-6 to TRBJ2-7; 11 bases agree with TRBD2. Losses at the gene ends were 8 bases for V and 3 bases for J; bases not matched to a gene: 9. The CDR3 loop spans 15 amino acids. Germline CDR1 is MNHNY and CDR2 is SVGAGI (reference sequence). CDR3 amino acids: CASALRLAGRYEQYF. The DNA of the CDR3 is TGTGCCAGCGCGCTCAGACTAGCGGGGCGCTACGAGCAGTACTTC.

Worth noting for this clonotype: This may be a read error: a much more frequent sequence differs by one nucleotide. Here the CDR3 omits its conserved ending phenylalanine or tryptophan, so a read error is the likely source. This rearrangement joins TRBV27 to TRBJ2-7, with 7 bases lining up with TRBD1. CDR3 length: 15 amino acids. Germline lookup yields CDR1 MNHEY and CDR2 SMNVEV (reference sequence). V dropped 9 bases and J dropped 2; count of bases not matched to a gene: 13. The CDR3 DNA reads TGTGCCAGTTCAGAATTGGGGACAGCTGCCTACGAGCAGTACTTA. Translated: CASSELGTAAYEQYL.

This clonotype was counted at least ten times. The V call is TRBV6-2 or TRBV6-3, the J call TRBJ2-3, with a tentative D call TRBD2 (6 bases). The V gene lost 4 bases and the J gene lost 3 bases, with 14 bases spanning the gap. CDR1 is MNHEY and CDR2 is SVGEGT in the germline V gene. The CDR3 sequence is 15 residues long. The DNA of the CDR3 is TGTGCCAGCAGTTCCACCTGGAGGGAGACAGATACGCAGTATTTT. Its protein is CASSSTWRETDTQYF.

V and J are TRBV29-1 and TRBJ2-5; D remains unclear. The CDR3 is 14 residues long. V was clipped by 3 bases and J by 5 bases, with 16 bases between them. The germline V gene encodes CDR1 SQVTM and CDR2 ANQGSEA. The CDR3 spells CSVDLLYLGETQYF. For the CDR3, the DNA is TGCAGCGTTGACTTACTTTACCTAGGGGAGACCCAGTACTTC.

This chain joins TRBV20-1 and TRBJ1-2; 7 nucleotides line up with TRBD1. The trim removed 3 bases at V and 7 bases at J, leaving 5 bases unmatched. The germline V gene encodes CDR1 DFQATT and CDR2 SNEGSKA (reference sequence). CDR3 length: 12 amino acids. CDR3 amino acids: CSARATGTGYTF. CDR3 bases: TGCAGTGCTAGGGCGACAGGGACTGGCTACACCTTC.

CDR3 sequence (DNA): TGTGCCAGCAGCGTAGCATCGACAGGGGCGGATGGCTACACCTTC. Translation: CASSVASTGADGYTF. The chain couples TRBV27 to TRBJ1-2, with 8 bases matching TRBD1. V shed 6 bases, J shed 6 bases, and the junction held 12 bases outside the gene matches. Germline-derived CDR1 and CDR2 are MNHEY and SMNVEV (reference sequence). The CDR3 totals 15 residues.

This clonotype was recorded at least ten times. The chain couples TRBV27 to TRBJ2-7; TRBD1 matches at 7 bases. The CDR3 is made up of 14 amino acids. Germline V gene data show CDR1 as MNHEY and CDR2 as SMNVEV (reference sequence). V was pared by 8 bases and J by 1 base, with 8 bases of the junction left unmatched. CDR3 region: CASGLGRGSYEQYF. DNA for the CDR3: TGTGCCAGCGGCCTGGGCAGGGGGTCCTACGAGCAGTACTTC.

V and J are TRBV7-6 and TRBJ2-1; D unresolved. The CDR3 loop spans 14 amino acids. The germline V gene encodes CDR1 SGHVS and CDR2 FNYEAQ. V gave up 5 bases and J gave up 6 bases, with 14 bases separating them. This CDR3 reads CASSPRANGNEQFF. The CDR3, as DNA: TGTGCCAGCAGCCCCCGGGCCAATGGCAATGAGCAGTTCTTC.

Worth noting for this clonotype: A much larger clone sits a single nucleotide away, making a read error possible. The chain recombines TRBV27 with TRBJ2-1; TRBD2 agrees at 8 bases. The CDR3 is 18 residues long. Trimming took 3 bases from V and 10 from J; bases not matched to a gene: 20. The germline gives CDR1 MNHEY, CDR2 SMNVEV (reference sequence). The CDR3 DNA follows: TGTGCCAGCAGTTTCGCGGGGGGAGGCCCGGGAGTAGGGTTCGAGCAGTTCTTC. This codes for CASSFAGGGPGVGFEQFF.

About this clonotype itself: One junction end disagrees with the germline gene, perhaps due to a read error. This rearrangement joins TRBV28 to TRBJ2-7; TRBD2 aligns across 14 bases. The CDR3 covers 17 residues. Germline V gene data show CDR1 as MDHEN and CDR2 as SYDVKM. CDR3 amino acids: CACSLRAGLAGAYEQYF. The CDR3 bases are TGTGCCTGCAGTTTACGGGCGGGACTAGCGGGAGCCTACGAGCAGTACTTC.

This clonotype was picked up a small number of times. This chain connects TRBV7-9 to TRBJ2-5, with TRBD2 matching 7 bases. CDR3 length equals 14 residues. V was clipped by 5 bases and J by 4 bases; unmatched bases: 7. CDR1 is SEHNR, CDR2 FQNEAQ, per germline (reference sequence). The DNA for the CDR3 is TGTGCCAGCAGCCCCGGACTAGTAAGAGAGACCCAGTACTTC. As protein: CASSPGLVRETQYF. The whole variable domain, remainder taken from reference TRBV7-9 and TRBJ2-5, is DTGVSQNPRHKITKRGQNVTFRCDPISEHNRLYWYRQTLGQGPEFLTYFQNEAQLEKSRLLSDRFSAERPKGSFSTLEIQRTEQGDSAMYLCASSPGLVRETQYFGPGTRLLVL.

Details on this clonotype: No conserved phenylalanine or tryptophan is present at the end of the CDR3, so a read error is the likely explanation. The chain has TRBV28 and TRBJ1-2; D uncertain. The CDR3 sequence is 13 residues long. Deletions cut 4 bases from V and 4 bases from J, with 10 bases between. CDR1 MDHEN and CDR2 SYDVKM come from the germline V gene. The CDR3 DNA reads TGTGCCAGCAGTTACCCAGCATTCTATGGCTACACCTCC. Translating it yields CASSYPAFYGYTS.

This clonotype turned up a few times. The CDR3 nucleotides are TGTGCCAGCAGCTTAGAGGCAGGGTTAGAGACCCAGTACTTC. Translation: CASSLEAGLETQYF. The chain has TRBV7-2 and TRBJ2-5, with D possibly matching TRBD1 (5 bases). CDR3 length: 14 residues. Trimming removed 1 base from V and 4 bases from J, with 10 bases in between. Per germline, CDR1 SGHTA and CDR2 FQGNSA.

This clonotype was picked up many times. The gene calls are TRBV20-1 and TRBJ2-7, with D possibly being TRBD2 (5 bases). With 0 bases removed from V and 0 bases from J, the gap between germline ends came to 15 bases. Germline V gene data show CDR1 as DFQATT and CDR2 as SNEGSKA (reference sequence). The CDR3 has 16 amino acids. Here the CDR3 DNA reads TGCAGTGCTAGAGATAATGCCGGGGTTAGCTCCTACGAGCAGTACTTC. The encoded protein is CSARDNAGVSSYEQYF.

This clonotype was counted only a few times. The chain links TRBV29-1 to TRBJ2-5; D unresolved. This CDR3 is 11 amino acids long. The V end lost 5 bases, the J end lost 4 bases, and 8 bases lay between the germline ends. Germline-derived CDR1 and CDR2 are SQVTM and ANQGSEA. The CDR3 loop is CSVREGETQYF. CDR3 coding DNA: TGCAGCGTTCGAGAAGGAGAGACCCAGTACTTC.

Turning to this clonotype: This could be a read error, since a much larger clone is one nucleotide away. The V and J genes are TRBV6-1 and TRBJ2-1; the D is unclear. Trimming took off 3 bases at V and 10 bases at J, with 13 bases between the two ends. The CDR3 consists of 13 residues. The germline V gene encodes CDR1 MNHNS and CDR2 SASEGT. This CDR3 reads CASSEYPPNEQFF. DNA of the CDR3: TGTGCCAGCAGTGAGTACCCACCTAACGAGCAGTTCTTC.

In regard to this clonotype: A much larger clonotype is one base distant, so this may be a read error. This chain joins TRBV7-9 and TRBJ1-5; D is unclear. The CDR3 has 13 residues. V lost 2 bases and J lost 6, with 8 bases in between. Per the germline V gene, CDR1 is SEHNR and CDR2 is FQNEAQ (reference sequence). CDR3 DNA: TGTGCCAGCAGCTTACTCCGCGGTCAGCCCCAGCATTTT. Its protein product is CASSLLRGQPQHF.

The V gene is TRBV25-1, the J gene TRBJ2-5, with unresolved D. Trimming took off 1 base at V and 1 base at J, with 7 bases between the two ends. The CDR3 is made up of 14 amino acids. Germline V gives CDR1 MGHDK, CDR2 SYGVNS. This CDR3 reads CASSESSSQETQYF. The CDR3, as DNA: TGTGCCAGCAGTGAATCTTCCAGCCAAGAGACCCAGTACTTC.

This clonotype was recorded once. Compared with germline, one end of the junction differs, possibly owing to a read error. This chain links TRBV10-3 with TRBJ2-1; tentative D call: TRBD2 (6 bases). The CDR3 spans 11 residues. Germline V gives CDR1 ENHRY, CDR2 SYGVKD. CDR3 amino acids: CASSGLHEHFF. The CDR3 nucleotides are TGTGCCAGCTCGGGACTTCATGAGCATTTCTTC.

In DNA, the CDR3 is TGTGCCAGCAGCCAGTTTACAGGGGGAACCTACGAGCAGTACTTC. It is translated as CASSQFTGGTYEQYF. J is TRBJ2-7 and V is TRBV14; 8 positions agree with TRBD1. Germline CDR1 is SGHDN and CDR2 is FVKESK. This CDR3 is 15 amino acids long. V lost 3 bases to trimming and J lost 2 bases; unmatched junction nucleotides: 6. The whole variable domain, filled in from reference TRBV14 and TRBJ2-7, reads EAGVTQFPSHSVIEKGQTVTLRCDPISGHDNLYWYRRVMGKEIKFLLHFVKESKQDESGMPNNRFLAERTGGTYSTLKVQPAELEDSGVYFCASSQFTGGTYEQYFGPGTRLTVT.

This clonotype was recorded a few times. This rearrangement joins TRBV11-2 to TRBJ1-5, with 9 bases fitting TRBD1. The V gene end was trimmed by 1 base and the J gene end by 3 bases; junction bases not matched to a gene: 4. The length of the CDR3 is 16 residues. Germline values: CDR1 SGHAT, CDR2 FQNNGV. CDR3 bases: TGTGCCAGCAGCTTAGGGACAGGGGCGAACAATCAGCCCCAGCATTTT. It yields the protein CASSLGTGANNQPQHF. Looking up the rest from reference TRBV11-2 and TRBJ1-5 gives the full variable domain: EAGVAQSPRYKIIEKRQSVAFWCNPISGHATLYWYQQILGQGPKLLIQFQNNGVVDDSQLPKDRFSAERLKGVDSTLKIQPAKLEDSAVYLCASSLGTGANNQPQHFGDGTRLSIL.

To note about this clonotype: The germline gene is not matched at one end of the junction; a read error may be the cause. The CDR3 sequence: CSSREGADQPQHF. CDR3 DNA sequence: TGCAGTTCTAGAGAGGGGGCCGATCAGCCCCAGCATTTT. The chain employs TRBV20-1 and TRBJ1-5; 7 nucleotides align to TRBD1. The CDR3 runs to 13 residues. Germline V CDR1 and CDR2: DFQATT, SNEGSKA (reference sequence).

This clonotype showed up many times. The chain has TRBV4-3 and TRBJ2-3; no definite D call. The CDR3 extends over 14 amino acids. V dropped 0 bases and J dropped 0 bases, with 4 bases sitting between them. The germline CDR1 and CDR2 sequences are LGHNA and YSLEER. As DNA, the CDR3 is TGCGCCAGCAGCCAAGATCATAGCACAGATACGCAGTATTTT. It codes for CASSQDHSTDTQYF.

This clonotype was counted a few times. The chain is built from TRBV10-3 and TRBJ1-1; D unresolved. The germline V and J ends were trimmed by 2 bases and 2 bases, with 9 bases remaining between them. Germline assignment: CDR1 ENHRY and CDR2 SYGVKD. The CDR3 is 14 residues long. The DNA for the CDR3 is TGTGCCATCAGTGAGGGTCTACTAAACACTGAAGCTTTCTTT. Protein: CAISEGLLNTEAFF.